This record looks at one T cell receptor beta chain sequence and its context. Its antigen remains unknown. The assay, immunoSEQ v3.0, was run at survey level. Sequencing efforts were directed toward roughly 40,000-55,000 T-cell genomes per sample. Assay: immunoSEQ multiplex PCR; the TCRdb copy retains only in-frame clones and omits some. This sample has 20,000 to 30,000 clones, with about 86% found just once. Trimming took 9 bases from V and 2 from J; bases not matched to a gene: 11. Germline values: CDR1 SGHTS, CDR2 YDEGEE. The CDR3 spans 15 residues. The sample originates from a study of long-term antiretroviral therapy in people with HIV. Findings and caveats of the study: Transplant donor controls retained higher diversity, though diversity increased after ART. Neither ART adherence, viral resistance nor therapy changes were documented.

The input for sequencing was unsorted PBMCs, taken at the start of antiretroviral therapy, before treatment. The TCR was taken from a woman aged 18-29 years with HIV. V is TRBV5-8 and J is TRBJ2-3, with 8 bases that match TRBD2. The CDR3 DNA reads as TGTGCCACCTCCGCGGCGGGAGGCTACACAGATACGCAGTATTTT. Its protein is CATSAAGGYTDTQYF.